This T cell receptor (beta chain) emerged from a study of blood T cell repertoires in COVID-19. The wider study: In each case, the material was cDNA or gDNA derived from T cells, B-cell-depleted T cells, or PBMCs.

The repertoire was sequenced with immunoSEQ multiplex PCR; TCRdb's copy has only in-frame clones and lacks some. The sample holds about 96,000 clones, 84% seen once. CDR1 and CDR2 from the germline V gene are SEHNR and FQNEAQ (reference sequence). The V end lost 5 bases, the J end lost 7 bases, and 21 bases lay between the germline ends. This CDR3 spans 15 amino acids. Sequencing input: peripheral blood. The rearrangement uses TRBV7-9 and TRBJ2-7; a possible D gene is TRBD2 (5 bases). This TCR came from a woman aged 55 to 70 with acute or convalescent COVID-19. The chain's CDR3 is CASSEIPGRGKEQYF. The CDR3 DNA is TGTGCCAGCAGCGAAATACCGGGCAGAGGGAAGGAGCAGTACTTC.